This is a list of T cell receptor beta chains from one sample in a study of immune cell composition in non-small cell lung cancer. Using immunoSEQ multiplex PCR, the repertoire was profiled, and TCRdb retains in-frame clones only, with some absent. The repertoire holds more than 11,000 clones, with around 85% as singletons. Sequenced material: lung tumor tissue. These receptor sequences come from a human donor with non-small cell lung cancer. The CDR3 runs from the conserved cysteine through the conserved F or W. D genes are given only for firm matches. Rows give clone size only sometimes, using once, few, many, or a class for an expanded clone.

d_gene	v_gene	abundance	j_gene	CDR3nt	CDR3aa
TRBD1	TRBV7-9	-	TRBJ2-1	TGTGCCAGCAGCCCCGGACAGGGAAGGCAGTGGAAGTTCTTC	CASSPGQGRQWKFF
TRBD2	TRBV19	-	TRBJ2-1	TGTGCCAGTACCTCGACGACTAGCGGGAGGTACTCCTACAATGAGCAGTTCTTC	CASTSTTSGRYSYNEQFF
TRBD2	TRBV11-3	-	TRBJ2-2	TGTGCCAGCAGAGAAGGATTGCGGGAGGCGAACACCGGGGAGCTGTTTTTT	CASREGLREANTGELFF
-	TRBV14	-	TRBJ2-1	TGTGCCAGCAGCTCGACCGGGACGACCTACAATGAGCAGTTCTTC	CASSSTGTTYNEQFF
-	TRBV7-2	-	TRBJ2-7	TGTGCCAGCAGCTTAGCGTTCCAGGACGAGCAGTACTTC	CASSLAFQDEQYF
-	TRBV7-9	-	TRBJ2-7	TGTGCCAGCAGTTCGTATGTGGGGAGCTCCTACGAGCAGTACTTC	CASSSYVGSSYEQYF
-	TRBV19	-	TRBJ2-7	TGTGCCAGTAGTATCGGCTGGAGGTTTCGCGAGCAGTACTTC	CASSIGWRFREQYF
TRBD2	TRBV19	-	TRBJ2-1	TGTGCCAGTAGTAAAGAGTCGGGAGGGCAGTTCTTC	CASSKESGGQFF
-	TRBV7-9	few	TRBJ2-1	TGTGCCAGCATCACCCCAAGGGGAGGGGGTTTTGATGAGCAGTTCTTC	CASITPRGGGFDEQFF
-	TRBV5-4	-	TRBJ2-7	TGTGCCAGCAGCTTGGTGGGTCGAAATGGGGGAGTTGTCTACGAGCAGTACTTC	CASSLVGRNGGVVYEQYF
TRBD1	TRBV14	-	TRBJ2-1	TGTGCCAGCAGCCGGACAGGGGGGTACAATGAGCAGTTCTTC	CASSRTGGYNEQFF
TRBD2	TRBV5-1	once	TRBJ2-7	TGCGCCAGCAGCTTCTTAGCGGGAGTTGGCGAGCAGTACTTC	CASSFLAGVGEQYF
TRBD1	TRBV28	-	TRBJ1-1	TGTGCCAGCAGCTCCAACAGGGGGCGCACTGAAGCTTTCTTT	CASSSNRGRTEAFF
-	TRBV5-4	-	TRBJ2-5	TGTGCCAGCAGCTTGGCTCGGGGCCTGCGGGAGACCCAGTACTTC	CASSLARGLRETQYF